One and the same sample provided the 8 T cell receptor beta chains below, sequenced in a study of T cells in Graves' hyperthyroidism and ophthalmopathy. The investigators amplified TCR beta CDR3 regions from RNA transcripts. HTBI primers were used for first-round RT-PCR of the TCR CDR3. TCRdb ran MiXCR on the multiplex PCR reads and lists one entry per CDR3 protein. The data contain fewer than 550,000 distinct CDR3 sequences, 15% to 18% of them singletons. The sample consisted of blood. These receptors came from a woman younger than 35 with Graves' hyperthyroidism.

The CDR3 reads CASSPTGDTYGYTF. For the CDR3, the DNA is TGTGCCAGCAGCCCGACGGGGGACACCTATGGCTACACCTTC. The chain recombines TRBV3-1 with TRBJ1-2; TRBD1 is a possible D gene (6 bases). CDR1 is LGHDT, CDR2 YNNKEL, per germline (reference sequence). The CDR3 sequence is 14 residues long. Trimming pared 4 bases from V and 4 bases from J, leaving 13 bases between.

This clonotype has ten or more counts. V gene TRBV20-1 combines with J gene TRBJ2-3; D ambiguous. CDR3 size: 12 residues. CDR1 and CDR2 (germline): DFQATT, SNEGSKA (reference sequence). CDR3 region: CSGHKPGDTQYF. CDR3 coding DNA: TGCAGCGGTCACAAACCCGGGGATACGCAGTATTTT.

This clonotype occurred many times. The chain links TRBV6-4 to TRBJ2-2, with D unclear. The germline V gene has CDR1 MRHNA and CDR2 SNTAGT. V lost 4 bases and J 3 bases, leaving 9 bases between the germline ends. This CDR3 has 14 amino acids. DNA of the CDR3: TGTGCCAGCAGTGTGGGTCCGGACACCGGGGAGCTGTTTTTT. Its protein is CASSVGPDTGELFF.

This clonotype has at least ten counts. The chain combines TRBV11-3 with TRBJ2-5; 8 nucleotides line up with TRBD2. The V segment lost 1 base and the J segment 5 bases; nucleotides outside the gene matches: 6. This CDR3 is built from 15 residues. Germline V gene lookup returns CDR1 SGHNT and CDR2 YENEEA. The CDR3 sequence is CASSLGSGSGETQYF. The CDR3 DNA reads as TGTGCCAGCAGCTTAGGCAGCGGGAGTGGCGAGACCCAGTACTTC.

This sequence joins TRBV6-1 and TRBJ1-3; D not resolved. V was cut by 7 bases and J by 2 bases, with 6 bases left in between. CDR1 MNHNS and CDR2 SASEGT come from the germline V gene. The CDR3 runs to 12 residues. The CDR3 DNA is TGTGCCAGCACCACTACTGGAAACACCATATATTTT. Its protein is CASTTTGNTIYF.

This chain joins TRBV13 and TRBJ2-7; TRBD2 might be the D (5 bases). CDR3 length: 13 amino acids. Per germline, CDR1 PRHDT and CDR2 FYEKMQ (reference sequence). The V end was cut by 4 bases, the J end by 7 bases, with 14 bases between. This CDR3 reads CASSSTRTGEQYF. The CDR3 coding sequence is TGTGCCAGCAGCTCGACACGGACGGGAGAGCAGTACTTC.

J is TRBJ2-3 and V is TRBV10-2, with a tentative D call TRBD1 (6 bases). Germline CDR1 WSHSY, CDR2 SAAADI. The CDR3 extends over 14 amino acids. V lost 4 bases and J lost 5, with 13 bases in between. The CDR3 DNA is TGCGCCAGCAGTGGGTGGACAGAAGGAGATACGCAGTATTTT. This codes for CASSGWTEGDTQYF.

The table lists this clonotype with many counts. The J gene is TRBJ1-4, the V gene TRBV25-1; 8 nucleotides match TRBD1. The germline gives CDR1 MGHDK, CDR2 SYGVNS. The V gene end was trimmed by 6 bases and the J gene end by 4 bases; junction bases not matched to a gene: 4. This CDR3 has 14 residues. The CDR3 DNA reads as TGTGCCAGCAGAGGACAGGGATATAATGAAAAACTGTTTTTT. Translation: CASRGQGYNEKLFF.